The rows below give T cell receptor beta chains drawn from one sample of a study of blood T cell repertoires in COVID-19. Data came from immunoSEQ multiplex PCR; TCRdb stores just in-frame clones and leaves some out. Seen here are 100,000 to 150,000 clones, roughly 79% observed once, and the top ten hold 20% to 25%. Sequenced: peripheral blood. The receptor set was obtained from a human donor in a cohort sampled during active COVID-19. The CDR3 runs from the conserved cysteine through the conserved F or W. The D gene is left open where the match is weak. Not all rows give a size; the values are once, few, many and, for expanded clones, a class.

TRBD1 TRBJ1-1 . TRBV29-1 TGCAGCGTTGAAGATCTGGGGACAGGGATGAACACTGAAGCTTTCTTT CSVEDLGTGMNTEAFF
TRBD1 TRBJ2-2 . TRBV3-1/TRBV3-2 TGTGCCAGCAGCCAAGCAGGGGGCGTAGCCGGGGAGCTGTTTTTT CASSQAGGVAGELFF
TRBD2 TRBJ2-3 . TRBV19 TGTGCCTCCCGCGGAGCTAGCGGGACAGATACGCAGTATTTT CASRGASGTDTQYF
TRBD1 TRBJ1-2 . TRBV29-1 TGCAGCGTCGGAGGGCCCGGGACAGGGGGGTATGGCTACACCTTC CSVGGPGTGGYGYTF
. TRBJ1-1 . TRBV6-5 TGTGCCAGCGGAACAGGGAACACTGAAGCTTTCTTT CASGTGNTEAFF
. TRBJ2-3 . TRBV20-1 TGCAGTGCTACTGACGCAGATACGCAGTATTTT CSATDADTQYF
. TRBJ1-2 few TRBV28 TGTGCCAGCAGTTCCACGGGACAAGGCTATGGCTACACCTTC CASSSTGQGYGYTF
TRBD1 TRBJ2-1 . TRBV5-1 TGCGCCAGCAGCTTGCTACAGGGGAATTCTGAGCAGTTCTTC CASSLLQGNSEQFF
. TRBJ1-2 . TRBV6-2/TRBV6-3 TGTGCCAGCACCCCTGGGGGGTACGCTGGCTACACCTTC CASTPGGYAGYTF
TRBD1 TRBJ1-2 . TRBV12-3/TRBV12-4 TGTGCCAGCAGCCGAGACAGGGACTATGGCTACACCTTC CASSRDRDYGYTF
TRBD1 TRBJ1-4 . TRBV6-1 TGTGCCAGCAGTGTACCCGGCCGGACAGGGGGTGAAAAACTGTTTTTT CASSVPGRTGGEKLFF
. TRBJ2-5 . TRBV9 TGTGCCAGCAGCGTAGAAGCCGAGAGGACCCAGTACTTC CASSVEAERTQYF
TRBD1 TRBJ1-1 . TRBV7-8 TGTGCCAGCAGCTTAACAGGGGGGAACACTGAAGCTTTCTTT CASSLTGGNTEAFF
. TRBJ2-7 . TRBV27 TGTGCCAGCAGCGATCGGTACGAGCAGTACTTC CASSDRYEQYF
. TRBJ2-1 . TRBV28 TGTGCCAGCATCCCAACAGGGGAGGATCTCAATGAGCAGTTCTTC CASIPTGEDLNEQFF
. TRBJ1-5 . TRBV19 TGTGCCAGTAGTATCCAGACAGGCCCCAATCAGCCCCAGCATTTT CASSIQTGPNQPQHF
. TRBJ1-6 . TRBV9 TGTGCCAGCAGCCTCCGACCGGGAACCCTCTATTCACCCCTCCACTTT CASSLRPGTLYSPLHF
. TRBJ2-4 . TRBV30 TGTGCCTGGAGTGCAGGGATTGAGAGTACCATTCAGTACTTC CAWSAGIESTIQYF
. TRBJ2-2 . TRBV9 TGTGCCAGCAGCCCCCTAGACAGAGCGAACACCGGGGAGCTGTTTTTT CASSPLDRANTGELFF
. TRBJ1-1 . TRBV25-1 TGTGCCAGCAGTGAATCTGGGGAGAGTGAAGCTTTCTTT CASSESGESEAFF
. TRBJ2-3 few TRBV7-2 TGTGCCAGCAGCTTCTCGCTAATGAGCACAGATACGCAGTATTTT CASSFSLMSTDTQYF
TRBD2 TRBJ2-3 once TRBV2 TGTGCCAGCGGGAGGGCAACAGATACGCAGTATTTT CASGRATDTQYF
. TRBJ1-5 . TRBV5-4 TGTGCCAGCAGCTTGGGGGGGGGCCCCCAGCATTTT CASSLGGGPQHF